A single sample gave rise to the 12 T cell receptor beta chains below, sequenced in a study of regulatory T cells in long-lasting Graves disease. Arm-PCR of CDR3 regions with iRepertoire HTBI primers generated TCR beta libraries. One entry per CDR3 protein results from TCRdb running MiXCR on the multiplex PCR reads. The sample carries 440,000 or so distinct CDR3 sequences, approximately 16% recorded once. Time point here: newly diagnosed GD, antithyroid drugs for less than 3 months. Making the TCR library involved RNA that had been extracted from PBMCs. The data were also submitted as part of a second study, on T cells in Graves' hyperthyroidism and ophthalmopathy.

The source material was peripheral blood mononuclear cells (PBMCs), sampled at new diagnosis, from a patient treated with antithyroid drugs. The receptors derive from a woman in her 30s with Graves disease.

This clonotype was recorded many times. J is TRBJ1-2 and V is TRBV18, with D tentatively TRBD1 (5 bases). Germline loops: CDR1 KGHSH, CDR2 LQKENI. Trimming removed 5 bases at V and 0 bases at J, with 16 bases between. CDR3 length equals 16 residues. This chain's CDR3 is CASSGDGSSANYGYTF. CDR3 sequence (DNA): TGTGCCAGCTCAGGGGACGGTAGCTCAGCTAACTATGGCTACACCTTC.

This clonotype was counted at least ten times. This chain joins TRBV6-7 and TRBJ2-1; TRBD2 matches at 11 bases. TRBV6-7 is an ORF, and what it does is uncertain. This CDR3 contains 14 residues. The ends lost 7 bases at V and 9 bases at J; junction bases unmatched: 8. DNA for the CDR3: TGTGCCAGCACCTTAGCGGGAGGGCCAGGTGAGCAGTTCTTC. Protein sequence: CASTLAGGPGEQFF.

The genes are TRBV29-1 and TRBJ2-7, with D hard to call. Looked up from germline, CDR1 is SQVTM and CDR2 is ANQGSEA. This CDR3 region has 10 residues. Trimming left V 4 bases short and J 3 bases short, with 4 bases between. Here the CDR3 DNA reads TGCAGCGTTGGAAGCTACGAGCAGTACTTC. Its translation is CSVGSYEQYF.

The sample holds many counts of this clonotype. The CDR3: CASIGLAGSGEQFF. The CDR3 bases are TGTGCCAGCATCGGACTAGCGGGTTCGGGGGAGCAGTTCTTC. The chain carries TRBV2 and TRBJ2-3, with 11 bases identical to TRBD2. The DNA end favors TRBJ2-1, so the J call may be wrong. This CDR3 spans 14 amino acids. From germline, CDR1 is SNHLY and CDR2 FYNNEI.

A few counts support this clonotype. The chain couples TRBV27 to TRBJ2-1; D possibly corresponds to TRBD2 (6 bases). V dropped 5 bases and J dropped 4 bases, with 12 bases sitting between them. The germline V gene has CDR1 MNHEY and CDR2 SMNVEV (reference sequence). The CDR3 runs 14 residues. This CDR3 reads CASSGPSAYNEQFF. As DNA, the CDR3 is TGTGCCAGCAGTGGCCCTAGCGCATACAATGAGCAGTTCTTC.

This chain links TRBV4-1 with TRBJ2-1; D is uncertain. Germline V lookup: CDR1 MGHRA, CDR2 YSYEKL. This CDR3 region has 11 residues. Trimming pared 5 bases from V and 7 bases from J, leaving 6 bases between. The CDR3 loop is CASSSRNEQFF. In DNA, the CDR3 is TGCGCCAGCAGCTCCCGAAATGAGCAGTTCTTC.

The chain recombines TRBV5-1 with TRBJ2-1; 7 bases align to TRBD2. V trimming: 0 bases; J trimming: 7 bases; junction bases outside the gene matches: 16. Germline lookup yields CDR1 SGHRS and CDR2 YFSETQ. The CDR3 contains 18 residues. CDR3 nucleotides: TGCGCCAGCAGCTTGGCGGGGTCGGCGGGAGTGAACTTGAATGAGCAGTTCTTC. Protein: CASSLAGSAGVNLNEQFF.

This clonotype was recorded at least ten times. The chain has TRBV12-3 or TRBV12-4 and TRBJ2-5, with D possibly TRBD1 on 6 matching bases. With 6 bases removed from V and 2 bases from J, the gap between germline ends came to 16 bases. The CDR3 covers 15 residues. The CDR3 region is CASSPAGTTQETQYF. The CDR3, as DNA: TGTGCCAGCAGCCCCGCCGGGACAACGCAAGAGACCCAGTACTTC.

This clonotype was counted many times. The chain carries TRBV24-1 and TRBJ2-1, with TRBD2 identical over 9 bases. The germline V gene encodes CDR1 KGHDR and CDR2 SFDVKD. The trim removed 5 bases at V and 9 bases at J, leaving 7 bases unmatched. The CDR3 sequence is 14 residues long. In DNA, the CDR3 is TGTGCCACCAGTGTTCTAGGTAGCGGGAGTGAGCAGTTCTTC. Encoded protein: CATSVLGSGSEQFF.

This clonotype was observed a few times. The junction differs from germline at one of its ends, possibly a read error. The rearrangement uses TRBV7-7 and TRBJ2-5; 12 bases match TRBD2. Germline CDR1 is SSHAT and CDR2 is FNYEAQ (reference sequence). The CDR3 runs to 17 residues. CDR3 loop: CASSLAVLAGGEETQYF. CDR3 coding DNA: TGTGCTAGCAGCTTAGCAGTACTAGCGGGAGGCGAAGAGACCCAGTACTTC.

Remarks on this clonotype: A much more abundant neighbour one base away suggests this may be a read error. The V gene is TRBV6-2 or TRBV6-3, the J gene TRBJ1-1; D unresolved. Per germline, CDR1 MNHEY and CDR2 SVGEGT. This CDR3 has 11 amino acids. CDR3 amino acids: CAFGTNTETFF. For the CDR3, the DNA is TGTGCCTTTGGAACGAACACTGAAACTTTCTTT.

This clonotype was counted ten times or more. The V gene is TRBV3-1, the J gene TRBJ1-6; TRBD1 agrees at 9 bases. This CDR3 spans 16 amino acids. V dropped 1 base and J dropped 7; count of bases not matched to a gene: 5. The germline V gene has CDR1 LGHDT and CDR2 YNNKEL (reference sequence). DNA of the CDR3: TGTGCCAGCAGCCAAGGGACAGGGGCAGTGAATTCACCCCTCCACTTT. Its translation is CASSQGTGAVNSPLHF.